The clone carrying this TCR beta chain appeared many times. Its matching antigen is unknown. Time point: sample taken at primary tumor resection. TCRdb reprocessed the 5' RACE reads via MiXCR and lists one record per CDR3 protein. The sample lists fewer than 30,000 distinct CDR3 sequences; 7% to 7.5% were seen once. This record belongs to a study of spatial heterogeneity in lung cancer. Overall study findings and caveats: The study found that expanded intratumoral alpha and beta TCR counts tracked tumor mutation counts.

V lost 5 bases, J lost 8 bases, and 10 bases stayed unmatched. The CDR3 is 14 amino acids. CDR1 is DFQATT and CDR2 is SNEGSKA in the germline V gene (reference sequence). V and J are TRBV20-1 and TRBJ1-4; TRBD1 matches at 8 bases. The specimen was lung tumor tissue, collected at surgery. This sequence was found in a male donor with early-stage non-small cell lung cancer. DNA of the CDR3: TGCAGTGCTGAACCGACAGGGGCGGACGAAAAACTGTTTTTT. As protein: CSAEPTGADEKLFF.